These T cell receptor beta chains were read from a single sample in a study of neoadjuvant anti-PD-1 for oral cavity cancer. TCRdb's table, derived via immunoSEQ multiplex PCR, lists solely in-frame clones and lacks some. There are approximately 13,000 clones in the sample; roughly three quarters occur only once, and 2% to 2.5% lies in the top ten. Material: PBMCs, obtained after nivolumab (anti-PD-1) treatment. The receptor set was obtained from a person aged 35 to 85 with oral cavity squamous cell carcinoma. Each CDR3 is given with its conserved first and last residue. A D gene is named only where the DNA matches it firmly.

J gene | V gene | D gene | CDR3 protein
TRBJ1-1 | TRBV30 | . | CAWNNGKTEAFF
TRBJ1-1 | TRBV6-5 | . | CASWTPYTEAFF
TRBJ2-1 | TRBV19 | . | CASSNVPSGNEQFF
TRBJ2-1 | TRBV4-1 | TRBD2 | CASSRGRPGYNEQFF
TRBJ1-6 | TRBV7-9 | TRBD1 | CASSLRDRGTNSPLHF
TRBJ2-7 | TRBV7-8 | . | CASSTGPGIYEQYF
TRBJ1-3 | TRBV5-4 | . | CASSFWGVDTIYF
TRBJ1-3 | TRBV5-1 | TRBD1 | CASSTTGQGNTIYF
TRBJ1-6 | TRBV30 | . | CAWSEGNSPLHF
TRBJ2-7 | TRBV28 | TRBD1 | CASRMGQGSYEQYF
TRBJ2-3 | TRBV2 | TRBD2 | CASSDWLAGADTQYF
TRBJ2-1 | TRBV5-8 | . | CASRTGVTYNEQFF
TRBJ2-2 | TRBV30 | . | CAWSASHLGELFF
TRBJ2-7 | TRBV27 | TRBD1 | CASKWQGAWEQYF
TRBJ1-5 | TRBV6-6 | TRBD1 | CASSGGQGERQPQHF
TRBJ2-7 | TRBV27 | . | CASSDWAGHYEQYF
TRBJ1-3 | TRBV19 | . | CASSIETGASGNTIYF